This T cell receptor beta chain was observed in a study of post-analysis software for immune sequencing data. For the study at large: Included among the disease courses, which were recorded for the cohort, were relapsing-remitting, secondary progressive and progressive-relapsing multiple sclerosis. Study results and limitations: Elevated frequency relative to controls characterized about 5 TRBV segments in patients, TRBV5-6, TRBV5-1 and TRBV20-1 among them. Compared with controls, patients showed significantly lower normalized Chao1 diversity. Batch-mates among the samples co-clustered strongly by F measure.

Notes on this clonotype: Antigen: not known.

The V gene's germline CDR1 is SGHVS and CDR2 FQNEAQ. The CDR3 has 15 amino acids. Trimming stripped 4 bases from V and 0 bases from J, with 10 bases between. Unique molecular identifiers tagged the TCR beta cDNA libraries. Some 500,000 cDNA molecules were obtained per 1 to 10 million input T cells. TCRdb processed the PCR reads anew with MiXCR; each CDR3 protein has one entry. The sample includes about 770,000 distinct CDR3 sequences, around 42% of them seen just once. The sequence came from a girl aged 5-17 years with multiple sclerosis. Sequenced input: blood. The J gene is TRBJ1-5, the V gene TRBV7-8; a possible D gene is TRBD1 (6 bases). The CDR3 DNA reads TGTGCCAGCAGCTCGGACAGCTATAGCAATCAGCCCCAGCATTTT. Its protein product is CASSSDSYSNQPQHF.